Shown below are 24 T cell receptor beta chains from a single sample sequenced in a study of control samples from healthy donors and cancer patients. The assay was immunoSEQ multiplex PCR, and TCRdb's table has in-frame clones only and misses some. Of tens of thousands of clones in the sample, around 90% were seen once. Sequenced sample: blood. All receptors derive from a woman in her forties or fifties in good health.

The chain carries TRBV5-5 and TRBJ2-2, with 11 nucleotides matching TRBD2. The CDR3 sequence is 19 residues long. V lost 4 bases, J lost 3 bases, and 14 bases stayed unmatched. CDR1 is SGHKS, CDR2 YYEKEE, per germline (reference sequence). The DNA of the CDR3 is TGTGCCAGCAGCAAACTAGCGGGGGCACTCCGTGCCGACACCGGGGAGCTGTTTTTT. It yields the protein CASSKLAGALRADTGELFF.

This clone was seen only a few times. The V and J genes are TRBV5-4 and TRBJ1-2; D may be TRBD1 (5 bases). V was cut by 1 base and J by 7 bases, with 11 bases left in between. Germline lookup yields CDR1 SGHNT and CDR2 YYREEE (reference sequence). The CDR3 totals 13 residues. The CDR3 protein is CASSLPGEGGYTF. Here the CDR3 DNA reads TGTGCCAGCAGCTTGCCGGGGGAAGGTGGCTACACCTTC.

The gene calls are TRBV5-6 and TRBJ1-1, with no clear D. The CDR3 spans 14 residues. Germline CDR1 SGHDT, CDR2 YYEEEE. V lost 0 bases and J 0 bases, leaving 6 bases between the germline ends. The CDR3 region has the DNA TGTGCCAGCAGCTTGGGCCTGCTGAACACTGAAGCTTTCTTT. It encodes CASSLGLLNTEAFF.

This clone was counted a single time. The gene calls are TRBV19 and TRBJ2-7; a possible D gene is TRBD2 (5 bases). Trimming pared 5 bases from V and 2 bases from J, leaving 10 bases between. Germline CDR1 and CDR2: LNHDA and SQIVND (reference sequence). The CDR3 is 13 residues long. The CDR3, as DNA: TGTGCCAGTAGTCCAACCGGGGCCTACGAGCAGTACTTC. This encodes CASSPTGAYEQYF.

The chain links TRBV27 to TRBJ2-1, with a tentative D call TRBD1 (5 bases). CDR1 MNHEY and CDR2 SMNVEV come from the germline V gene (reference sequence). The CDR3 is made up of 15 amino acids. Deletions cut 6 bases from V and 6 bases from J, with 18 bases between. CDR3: CASRSEDSNSNEQFF. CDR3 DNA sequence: TGTGCCAGCAGATCCGAAGACAGCAACTCCAATGAGCAGTTCTTC.

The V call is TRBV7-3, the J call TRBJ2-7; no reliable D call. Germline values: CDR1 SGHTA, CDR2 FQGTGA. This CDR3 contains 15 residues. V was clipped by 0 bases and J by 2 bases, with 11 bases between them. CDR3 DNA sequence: TGTGCCAGCAGCTTAACAGGGTCATTCCCCTACGAGCAGTACTTC. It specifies CASSLTGSFPYEQYF.

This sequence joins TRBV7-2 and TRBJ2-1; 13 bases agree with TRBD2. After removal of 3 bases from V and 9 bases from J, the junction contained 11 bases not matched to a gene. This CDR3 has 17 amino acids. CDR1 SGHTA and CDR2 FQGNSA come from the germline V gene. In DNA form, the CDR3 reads TGTGCCAGCAGCTTGCAGAGCACTAGCGGGGGGGCCGGTGAGCAGTTCTTC. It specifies CASSLQSTSGGAGEQFF.

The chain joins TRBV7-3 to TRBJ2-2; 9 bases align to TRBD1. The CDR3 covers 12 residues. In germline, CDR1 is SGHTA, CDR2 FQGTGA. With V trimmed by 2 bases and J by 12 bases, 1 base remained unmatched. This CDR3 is CASSLGQGKLFF. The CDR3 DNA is TGTGCCAGCAGCTTAGGACAGGGGAAGCTGTTTTTT. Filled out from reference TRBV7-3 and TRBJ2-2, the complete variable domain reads GAGVSQTPSNKVTEKGKYVELRCDPISGHTALYWYRQSLGQGPEFLIYFQGTGAADDSGLPNDRFFAVRPEGSVSTLKIQRTERGDSAVYLCASSLGQGKLFFGEGSRLTVL.

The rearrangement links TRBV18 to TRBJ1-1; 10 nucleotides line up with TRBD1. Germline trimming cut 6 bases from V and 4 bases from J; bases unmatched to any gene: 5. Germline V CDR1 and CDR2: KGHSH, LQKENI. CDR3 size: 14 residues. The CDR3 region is CASSRQGAGTEAFF. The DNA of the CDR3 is TGTGCCAGCTCCCGACAGGGGGCGGGCACTGAAGCTTTCTTT.

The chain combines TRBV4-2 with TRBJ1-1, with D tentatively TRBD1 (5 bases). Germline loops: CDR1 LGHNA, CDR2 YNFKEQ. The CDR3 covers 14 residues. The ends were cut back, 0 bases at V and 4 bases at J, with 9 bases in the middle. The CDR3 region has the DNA TGTGCCAGCAGCCAAGATGTGGGGGGCACTGAAGCTTTCTTT. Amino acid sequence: CASSQDVGGTEAFF.

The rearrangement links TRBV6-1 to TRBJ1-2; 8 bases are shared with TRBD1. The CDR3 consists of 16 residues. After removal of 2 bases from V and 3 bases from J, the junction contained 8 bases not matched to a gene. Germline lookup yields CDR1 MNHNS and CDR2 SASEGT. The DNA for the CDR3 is TGTGCCAGCAGTGAACCCTTTGGACAGGGTGACTATGGCTACACCTTC. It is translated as CASSEPFGQGDYGYTF.

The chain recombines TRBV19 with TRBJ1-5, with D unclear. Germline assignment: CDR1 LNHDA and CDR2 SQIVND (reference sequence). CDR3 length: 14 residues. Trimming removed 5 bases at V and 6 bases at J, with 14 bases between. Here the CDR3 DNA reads TGTGCCAGTAGTTCAGAGAAATACCGTCAGCCCCAGCATTTT. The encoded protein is CASSSEKYRQPQHF.

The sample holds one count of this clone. In nucleotides, the CDR3 is TGTGCCAGCAGCCTAGAGGCCGGGTCCGCCCAGCATTTT. It encodes CASSLEAGSAQHF. The chain recombines TRBV28 with TRBJ1-5; no clear D gene. Germline lookup yields CDR1 MDHEN and CDR2 SYDVKM. The CDR3 has 13 amino acids. V was cut by 6 bases and J by 11 bases, with 17 bases left in between.

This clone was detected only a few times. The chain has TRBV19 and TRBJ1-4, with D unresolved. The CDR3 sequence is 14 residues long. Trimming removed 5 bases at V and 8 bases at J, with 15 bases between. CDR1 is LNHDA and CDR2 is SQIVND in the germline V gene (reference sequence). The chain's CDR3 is CASSQNSPHEKLFF. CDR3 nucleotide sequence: TGTGCCAGTAGTCAGAATAGTCCACACGAAAAACTGTTTTTT.

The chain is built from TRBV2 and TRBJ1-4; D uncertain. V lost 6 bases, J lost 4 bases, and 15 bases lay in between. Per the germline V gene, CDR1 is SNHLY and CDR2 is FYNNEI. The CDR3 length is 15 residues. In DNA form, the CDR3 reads TGTGCCAGCAGCTTAGCTGCTCGATATAATGAAAAACTGTTTTTT. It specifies CASSLAARYNEKLFF. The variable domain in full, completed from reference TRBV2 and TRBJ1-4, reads EPEVTQTPSHQVTQMGQEVILRCVPISNHLYFYWYRQILGQKVEFLVSFYNNEISEKSEIFDDQFSVERPDGSNFTLKIRSTKLEDSAMYFCASSLAARYNEKLFFGSGTQLSVL.

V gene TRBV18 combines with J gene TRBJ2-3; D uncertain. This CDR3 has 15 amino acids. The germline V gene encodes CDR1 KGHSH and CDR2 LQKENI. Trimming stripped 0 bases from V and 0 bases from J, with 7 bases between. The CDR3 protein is CASSPPSQSTDTQYF. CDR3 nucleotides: TGTGCCAGCTCACCACCGAGTCAGAGCACAGATACGCAGTATTTT.

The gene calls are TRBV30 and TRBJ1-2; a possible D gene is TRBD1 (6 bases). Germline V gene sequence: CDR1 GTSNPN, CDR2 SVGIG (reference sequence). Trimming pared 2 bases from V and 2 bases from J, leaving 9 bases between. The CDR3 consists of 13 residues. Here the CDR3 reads CAWSLQGNYGYTF. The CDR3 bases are TGTGCCTGGAGTTTACAGGGAAACTATGGCTACACCTTC.

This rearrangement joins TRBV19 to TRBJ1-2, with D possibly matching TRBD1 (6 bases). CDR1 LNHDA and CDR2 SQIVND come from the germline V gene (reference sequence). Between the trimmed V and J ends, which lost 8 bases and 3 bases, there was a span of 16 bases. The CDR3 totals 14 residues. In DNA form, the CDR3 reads TGTGCCAGTTCTGAGACACAGGGTTACTATGGCTACACCTTC. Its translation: CASSETQGYYGYTF.

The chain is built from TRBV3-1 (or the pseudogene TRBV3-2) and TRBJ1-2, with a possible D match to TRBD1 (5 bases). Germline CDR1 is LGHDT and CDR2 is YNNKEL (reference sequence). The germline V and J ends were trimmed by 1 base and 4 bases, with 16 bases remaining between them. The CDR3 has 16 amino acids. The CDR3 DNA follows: TGTGCCAGCAGCCAAGCAGGGCAGCCTACCTTCTATGGCTACACCTTC. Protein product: CASSQAGQPTFYGYTF.

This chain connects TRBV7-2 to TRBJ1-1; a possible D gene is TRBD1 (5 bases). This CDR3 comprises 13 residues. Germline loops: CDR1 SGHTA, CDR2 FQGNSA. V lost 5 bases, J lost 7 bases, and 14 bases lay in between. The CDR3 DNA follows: TGTGCCAGCAGCCCAATCCGGGACGGTGAAGCTTTCTTT. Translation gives CASSPIRDGEAFF.

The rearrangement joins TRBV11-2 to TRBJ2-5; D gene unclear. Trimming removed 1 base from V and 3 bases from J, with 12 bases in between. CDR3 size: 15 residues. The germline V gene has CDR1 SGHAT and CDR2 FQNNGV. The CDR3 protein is CASSLGTREKETQYF. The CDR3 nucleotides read TGTGCCAGCAGCTTAGGGACGCGAGAGAAAGAGACCCAGTACTTC.

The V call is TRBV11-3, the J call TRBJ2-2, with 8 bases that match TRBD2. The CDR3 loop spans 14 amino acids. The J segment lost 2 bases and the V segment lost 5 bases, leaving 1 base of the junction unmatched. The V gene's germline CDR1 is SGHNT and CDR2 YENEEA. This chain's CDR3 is CASSRGGNTGELFF. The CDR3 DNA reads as TGTGCCAGCAGCCGGGGGGGAAACACCGGGGAGCTGTTTTTT. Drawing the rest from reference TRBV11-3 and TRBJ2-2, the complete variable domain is EAGVVQSPRYKIIEKKQPVAFWCNPISGHNTLYWYLQNLGQGPELLIRYENEEAVDDSQLPKDRFSAERLKGVDSTLKIQPAELGDSAVYLCASSRGGNTGELFFGEGSRLTVL.

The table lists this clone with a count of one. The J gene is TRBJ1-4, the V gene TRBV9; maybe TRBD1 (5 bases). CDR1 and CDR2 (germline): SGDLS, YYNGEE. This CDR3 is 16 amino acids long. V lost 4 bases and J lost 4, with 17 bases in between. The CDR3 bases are TGTGCCAGCAGCCCCTCGGGGGGACTGATTAATGAAAAACTGTTTTTT. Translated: CASSPSGGLINEKLFF.

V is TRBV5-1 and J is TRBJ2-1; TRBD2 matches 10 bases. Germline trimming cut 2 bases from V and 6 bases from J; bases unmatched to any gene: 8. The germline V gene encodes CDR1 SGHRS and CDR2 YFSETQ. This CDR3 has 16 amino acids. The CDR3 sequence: CASSFGGRTSGNEQFF. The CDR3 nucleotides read TGCGCCAGCAGCTTTGGAGGGAGGACTAGCGGCAATGAGCAGTTCTTC.